The clone carrying this T cell receptor (beta chain) was detected only once. CDR3 length: 15 amino acids. The germline gives CDR1 KGHSH, CDR2 LQKENI. V dropped 0 bases and J dropped 1 base, with 9 bases sitting between them. This sample was taken from a study of cytomegalovirus exposure and HLA in healthy donors. The PCR made use of 60 Vbeta and 13 Jbeta primers. Assay: immunoSEQ multiplex PCR; the TCRdb copy retains only in-frame clones and omits some. The sample contains about 110,000 clones, roughly four fifths of which appear only once. The clonotype comes from a man aged 50 or older in good health and CMV-seronegative. V gene TRBV18 combines with J gene TRBJ1-1, with D hard to call. Input material: PBMCs. Written as DNA, the CDR3 is TGTGCCAGCTCACCACCCCTTTCACAGAACACTGAAGCTTTCTTT. Residues: CASSPPLSQNTEAFF.